This T cell receptor (beta chain) was documented in a study of OX40 agonist ivuxolimab in advanced cancers. Background for the entire study: Ivuxolimab was an agonistic, fully human IgG2 monoclonal antibody directed against OX40 (CD134), a costimulatory receptor. Partial responses occurred in three dose-escalation patients, of whom one had hepatocellular carcinoma and two had cutaneous melanoma. Intravenous ivuxolimab was administered to patients every 2 weeks at six dose levels: 0.01, 0.1, 0.3, 1.5, 3 and 10 mg/kg. Of the approximately 53 patients in dose escalation, about 20 had hepatocellular carcinoma, about 15 had melanoma, 9 had renal cell carcinoma and 9 had head and neck cancer. A male proportion of approximately 83% and a mean age of roughly 55 years, ranging from 23 to 79, were recorded for the dose-escalation cohort. Prior anti-PD-1, anti-PD-L1 or anti-CTLA-4 therapy was permitted, and approximately 40% of dose-escalation patients had received checkpoint inhibitors. Peripheral TCRbeta sequencing aimed to test whether ivuxolimab altered TCR sequence diversity and caused clonal T-cell expansion. The paper covers the monotherapy dose-escalation part of the phase I ivuxolimab trial, which included N ≈ 54 patients.

V is pared back by 4 bases and J by 0 bases, with 19 bases lying between the germline termini. The CDR3 goes from the cysteine to the phenylalanine over 18 residues. The CDR3 DNA has 54 bases and is translated from base 1. Via the germline V gene, CDR1 is MDHEN and CDR2 SYDVKM. General study outcomes and caveats: In the 0.1-3.0 mg/kg groups, partial responders were among the patients with the lowest normalized peripheral clonal expansion, particularly in CD8+ T cells. Clonal expansion of both CD4+ and CD8+ blood T cells was observed from baseline to week 6 at doses 0.1 to 3.0 mg/kg. The antigen specificity of the peripheral T cells that underwent clonal expansion was not determined. Low levels of normalized T-cell clonal expansion were also seen in some patients who did not respond. After ivuxolimab, more expanded clones were found on average in CD8+ T cells than in CD4+ T cells.

Patients with a history of autoimmune disease or receiving systemic immunosuppression were excluded from the trial. Peripheral blood for TCR sequencing was collected from all dose cohorts at baseline, on cycle 4 day 1, and on cycle 7 day 1. Samples came from an open-label, multicenter, first-in-human phase I dose-escalation trial of ivuxolimab. Adults with locally advanced or metastatic head and neck squamous cell, hepatocellular, melanoma or renal cell carcinoma were enrolled in the trial. CD4+ and CD8+ T cells were sorted separately from peripheral blood before TCR sequencing. In its sample, this clone was seen once. Its antigen is currently not known. Base qualities are not recorded, but no much larger clone differs from it by a single base. To sequence the TCRbeta CDR3 region, genomic DNA was isolated from the sorted cells. The immunoSEQ Assay was used for sequencing of TCRbeta CDR3 regions. TCRdb took over this immuneACCESS table, retaining in-frame rearrangements with V and J assigned. Such tables are incomplete; in checked studies, under half of the missing clones stem from an unresolved V gene, and the remainder is unexplained. The sample data list around 31,000 clones, and roughly nine tenths of these were observed just once. Around a quarter of the sample comes from the top ten.

The TCR sequence derives from an adult with an advanced solid tumor such as melanoma, head and neck, liver or kidney cancer. The input for sequencing was CD4+ or CD8+ T cells sorted from blood, taken in a trial of the OX40 agonist ivuxolimab. The chain employs TRBV28 and TRBJ1-5, with no confidently assigned D gene. Here the CDR3 is given as CASSSPPHVGFSNQPQHF. The DNA sequence follows: TGTGCCAGCAGTTCCCCCCCACACGTAGGGTTTAGCAATCAGCCCCAGCATTTT.